Sequencing of this T cell receptor (beta chain) was carried out in a study of regulatory T cells in long-lasting Graves disease. General observations from the study: Persistent Graves' patients possessed reduced TCR diversity relative to recently diagnosed ones.

Combining iRepertoire HTBI primers with Arm-PCR of CDR3 regions, the authors built TCR beta libraries. TCRdb processed the multiplex PCR reads anew with MiXCR; each CDR3 protein has one entry. Of hundreds of thousands of distinct CDR3 sequences listed, roughly a sixth are singletons. Described time point: newly diagnosed GD, antithyroid drugs for less than 3 months. RNA extracted from PBMCs served as the sequencing template. This clonotype was recorded many times. The antigen remains undetermined. V lost 4 bases, J lost 5 bases, and 9 bases stayed unmatched. The CDR3 has 17 amino acids. Germline CDR1 and CDR2: LGHDT and YNNKEL (reference sequence). The same specimen was also included in a second study, on T cells in Graves' hyperthyroidism and ophthalmopathy. This second study says: The TCR CDR3 was amplified in a first-round RT-PCR using the HTBI primer set. Most thyroid clonotypes expanded above 0.001 appeared in blood too.

This specimen consisted of peripheral blood mononuclear cells (PBMCs), obtained at new diagnosis, from a patient treated with antithyroid drugs. This TCR was recovered from a man in his forties with Graves disease. The chain employs TRBV3-1 and TRBJ2-5, with 14 bases identical to TRBD2. CDR3 DNA: TGTGCCAGCAGCCTAAGAGGACTAGCGGGGGGCGCGGAGACCCAGTACTTC. The encoded protein is CASSLRGLAGGAETQYF.